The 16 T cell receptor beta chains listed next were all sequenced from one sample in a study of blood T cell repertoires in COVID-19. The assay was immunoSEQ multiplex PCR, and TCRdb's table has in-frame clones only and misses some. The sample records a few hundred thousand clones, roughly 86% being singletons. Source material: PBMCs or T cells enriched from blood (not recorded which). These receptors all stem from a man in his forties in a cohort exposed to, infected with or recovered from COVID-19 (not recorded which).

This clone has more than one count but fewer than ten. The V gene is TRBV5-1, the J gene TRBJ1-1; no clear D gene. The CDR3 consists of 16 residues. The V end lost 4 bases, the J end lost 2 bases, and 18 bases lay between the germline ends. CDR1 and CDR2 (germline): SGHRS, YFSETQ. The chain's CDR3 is CASSSSLEARNTEAFF. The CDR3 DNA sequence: TGCGCCAGCAGCAGCTCCCTCGAAGCCCGTAACACTGAAGCTTTCTTT.

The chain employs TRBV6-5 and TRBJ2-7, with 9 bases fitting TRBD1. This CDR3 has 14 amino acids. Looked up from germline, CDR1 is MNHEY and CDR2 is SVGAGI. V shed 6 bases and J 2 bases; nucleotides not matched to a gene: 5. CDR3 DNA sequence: TGTGCCAGCAGATACAGGGGGCCGGCCTACGAGCAGTACTTC. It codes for CASRYRGPAYEQYF.

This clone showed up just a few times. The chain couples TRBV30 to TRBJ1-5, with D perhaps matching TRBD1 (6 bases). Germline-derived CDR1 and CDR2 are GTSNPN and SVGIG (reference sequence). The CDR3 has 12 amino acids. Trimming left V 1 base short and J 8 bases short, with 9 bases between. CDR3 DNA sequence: TGTGCCTGGAGTGCTCCAGGGGAGCCCCAGCATTTT. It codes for CAWSAPGEPQHF.

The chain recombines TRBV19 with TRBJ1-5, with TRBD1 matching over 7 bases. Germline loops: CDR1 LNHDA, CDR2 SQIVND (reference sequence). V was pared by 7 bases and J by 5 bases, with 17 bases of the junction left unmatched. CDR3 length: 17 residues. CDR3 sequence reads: CASIAQDRVTDDQPQHF. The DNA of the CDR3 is TGTGCCAGTATTGCCCAAGACAGGGTTACCGACGATCAGCCCCAGCATTTT.

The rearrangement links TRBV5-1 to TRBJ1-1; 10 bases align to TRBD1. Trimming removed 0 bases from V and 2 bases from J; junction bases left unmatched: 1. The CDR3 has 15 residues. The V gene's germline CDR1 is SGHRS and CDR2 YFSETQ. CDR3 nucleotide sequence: TGCGCCAGCAGCTTGGGGACAGGGGGTAACACTGAAGCTTTCTTT. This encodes CASSLGTGGNTEAFF. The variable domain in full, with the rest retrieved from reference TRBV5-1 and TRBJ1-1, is KAGVTQTPRYLIKTRGQQVTLSCSPISGHRSVSWYQQTPGQGLQFLFEYFSETQRNKGNFPGRFSGRQFSNSRSEMNVSTLELGDSALYLCASSLGTGGNTEAFFGQGTRLTVV.

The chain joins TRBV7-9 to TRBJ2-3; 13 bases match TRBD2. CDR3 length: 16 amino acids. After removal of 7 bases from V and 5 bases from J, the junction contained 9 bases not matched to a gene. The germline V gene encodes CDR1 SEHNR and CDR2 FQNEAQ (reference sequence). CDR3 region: CASTGLAGAGLDTQYF. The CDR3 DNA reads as TGTGCCAGCACAGGACTAGCGGGAGCTGGGTTAGATACGCAGTATTTT.

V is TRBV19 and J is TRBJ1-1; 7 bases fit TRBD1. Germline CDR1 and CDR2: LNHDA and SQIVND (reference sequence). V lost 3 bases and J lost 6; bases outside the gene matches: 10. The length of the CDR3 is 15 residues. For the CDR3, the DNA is TGTGCCAGTAGTATCCGACAGGGCGCTTACGCTGAAGCTTTCTTT. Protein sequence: CASSIRQGAYAEAFF. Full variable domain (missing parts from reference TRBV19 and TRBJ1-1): DGGITQSPKYLFRKEGQNVTLSCEQNLNHDAMYWYRQDPGQGLRLIYYSQIVNDFQKGDIAEGYSVSREKKESFPLTVTSAQKNPTAFYLCASSIRQGAYAEAFFGQGTRLTVV.

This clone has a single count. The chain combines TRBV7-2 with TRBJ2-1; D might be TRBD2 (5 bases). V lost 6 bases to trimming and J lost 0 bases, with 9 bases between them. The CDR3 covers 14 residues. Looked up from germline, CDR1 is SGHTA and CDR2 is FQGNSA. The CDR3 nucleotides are TGTGCCAGCAGTCAGGAGGCCTCCTACAATGAGCAGTTCTTC. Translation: CASSQEASYNEQFF. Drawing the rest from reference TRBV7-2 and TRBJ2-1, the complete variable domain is GAGVSQSPSNKVTEKGKDVELRCDPISGHTALYWYRQSLGQGLEFLIYFQGNSAPDKSGLPSDRFSAERTGGSVSTLTIQRTQQEDSAVYLCASSQEASYNEQFFGPGTRLTVL.

The CDR3 spells CASSRGSNYGYTF. CDR3 nucleotides: TGTGCCAGCAGCAGAGGGTCTAACTATGGCTACACCTTC. The chain joins TRBV7-9 to TRBJ1-2; no definite D call. CDR1 is SEHNR and CDR2 is FQNEAQ in the germline V gene (reference sequence). Trimming stripped 5 bases from V and 0 bases from J, with 7 bases between. The CDR3 sequence is 13 residues long.

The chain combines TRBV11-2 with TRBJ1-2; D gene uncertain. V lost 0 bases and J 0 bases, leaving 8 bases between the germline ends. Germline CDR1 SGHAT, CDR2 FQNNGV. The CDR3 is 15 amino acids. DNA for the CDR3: TGTGCCAGCAGCTTAGAACTCGGGACTAACTATGGCTACACCTTC. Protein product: CASSLELGTNYGYTF.

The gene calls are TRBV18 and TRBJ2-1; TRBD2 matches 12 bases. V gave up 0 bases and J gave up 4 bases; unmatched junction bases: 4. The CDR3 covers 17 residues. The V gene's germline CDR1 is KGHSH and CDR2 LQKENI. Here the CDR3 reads CASSPPGLAGLYNEQFF. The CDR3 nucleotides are TGTGCCAGCTCACCACCCGGACTAGCGGGATTGTACAATGAGCAGTTCTTC.

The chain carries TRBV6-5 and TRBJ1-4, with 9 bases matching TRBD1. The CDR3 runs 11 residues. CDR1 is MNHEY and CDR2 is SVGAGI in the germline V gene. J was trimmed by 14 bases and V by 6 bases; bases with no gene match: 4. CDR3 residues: CASRGTGSLFF. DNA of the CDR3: TGTGCCAGCAGGGGGACAGGGAGTCTGTTTTTT.

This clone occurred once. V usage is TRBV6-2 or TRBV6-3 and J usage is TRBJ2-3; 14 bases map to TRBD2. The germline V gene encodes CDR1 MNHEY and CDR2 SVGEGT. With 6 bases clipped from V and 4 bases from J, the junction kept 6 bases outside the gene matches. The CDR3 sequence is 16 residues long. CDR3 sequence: CASSPGLAGEADTQYF. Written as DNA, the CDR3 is TGTGCCAGCAGCCCGGGACTAGCGGGAGAGGCAGATACGCAGTATTTT.

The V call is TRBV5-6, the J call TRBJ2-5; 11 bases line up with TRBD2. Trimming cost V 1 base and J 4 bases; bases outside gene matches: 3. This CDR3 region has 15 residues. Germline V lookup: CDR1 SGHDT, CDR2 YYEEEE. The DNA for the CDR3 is TGTGCCAGCAGCTTGCGGCTAGCGGGAGGAGAGACCCAGTACTTC. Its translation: CASSLRLAGGETQYF.

In DNA form, the CDR3 reads TGTGCCAGCAGCTTTAGAGCGGGATCACAATTCTTC. Its protein product is CASSFRAGSQFF. The chain links TRBV11-2 to TRBJ2-1; 7 bases are a match to TRBD2. V was pared by 3 bases and J by 16 bases, with 9 bases of the junction left unmatched. The CDR3 length is 12 residues. Germline V CDR1 and CDR2: SGHAT, FQNNGV.

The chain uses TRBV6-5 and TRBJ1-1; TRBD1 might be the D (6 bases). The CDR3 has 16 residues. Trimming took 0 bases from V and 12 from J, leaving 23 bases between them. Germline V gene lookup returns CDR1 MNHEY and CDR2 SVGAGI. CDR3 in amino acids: CASSYSPPGGLDRTFF. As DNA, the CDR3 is TGTGCCAGCAGTTACTCCCCCCCCGGGGGGCTTGACAGAACTTTCTTT.